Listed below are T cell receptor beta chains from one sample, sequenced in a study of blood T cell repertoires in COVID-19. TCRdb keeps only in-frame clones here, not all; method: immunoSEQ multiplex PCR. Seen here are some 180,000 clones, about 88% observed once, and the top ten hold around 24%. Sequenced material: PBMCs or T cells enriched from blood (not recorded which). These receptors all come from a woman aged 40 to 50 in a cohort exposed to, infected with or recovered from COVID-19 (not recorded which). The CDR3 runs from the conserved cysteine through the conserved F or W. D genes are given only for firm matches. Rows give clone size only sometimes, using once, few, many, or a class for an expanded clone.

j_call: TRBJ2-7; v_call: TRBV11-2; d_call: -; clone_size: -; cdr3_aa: CASSPKIQGNFYEQYF; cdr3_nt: TGTGCCAGCAGCCCGAAAATCCAGGGTAACTTTTACGAGCAGTACTTC
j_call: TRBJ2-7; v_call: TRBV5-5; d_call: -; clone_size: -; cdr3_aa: CASSAGGGYEQYF; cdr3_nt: TGTGCCAGCAGCGCAGGTGGTGGGTACGAGCAGTACTTC
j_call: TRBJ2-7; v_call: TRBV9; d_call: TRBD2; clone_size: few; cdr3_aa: CASSLSGGGHYEQYF; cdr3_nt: TGTGCCAGCAGCCTAAGTGGCGGGGGGCACTACGAGCAGTACTTC
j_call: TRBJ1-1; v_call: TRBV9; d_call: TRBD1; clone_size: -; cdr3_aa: CASSVLGQMNTEAFF; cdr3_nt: TGTGCCAGCAGCGTTCTGGGACAGATGAACACTGAAGCTTTCTTT
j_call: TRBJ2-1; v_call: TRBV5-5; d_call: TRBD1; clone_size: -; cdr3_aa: CASSLTFGQGARGDEQFF; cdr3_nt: TGTGCCAGCAGCTTGACCTTCGGACAGGGGGCGCGGGGAGATGAGCAGTTCTTC
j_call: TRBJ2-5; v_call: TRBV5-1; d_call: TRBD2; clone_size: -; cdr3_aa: CASSLASGRPETQYF; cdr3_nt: TGCGCCAGCAGCTTGGCTAGCGGCCGCCCGGAGACCCAGTACTTC
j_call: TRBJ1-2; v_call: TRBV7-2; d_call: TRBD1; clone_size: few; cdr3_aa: CASSLRQGGGYTF; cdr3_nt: TGTGCCAGCAGCTTAAGACAGGGTGGTGGCTACACCTTC
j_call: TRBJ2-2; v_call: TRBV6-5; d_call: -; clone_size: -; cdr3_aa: CASSPWGRGGGELFF; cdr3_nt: TGTGCCAGCAGCCCCTGGGGAAGAGGAGGCGGGGAGCTGTTTTTT
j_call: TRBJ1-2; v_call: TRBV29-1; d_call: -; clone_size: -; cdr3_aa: CSVFRDTRGANYGYTF; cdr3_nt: TGCAGCGTCTTTCGGGACACCCGAGGGGCTAACTATGGCTACACCTTC
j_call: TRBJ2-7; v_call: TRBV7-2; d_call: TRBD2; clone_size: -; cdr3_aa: CASRMTSVEGEQYF; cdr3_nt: TGTGCCAGCAGAATGACTAGCGTGGAGGGGGAGCAGTACTTC
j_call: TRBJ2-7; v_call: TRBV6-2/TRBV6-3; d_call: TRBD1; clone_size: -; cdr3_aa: CASSYSRSLTGAAYEQYF; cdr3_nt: TGTGCCAGCAGTTACTCGAGATCACTCACAGGGGCGGCCTACGAGCAGTACTTC
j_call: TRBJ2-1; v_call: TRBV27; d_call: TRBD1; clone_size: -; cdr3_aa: CASKQGPQSSYNEQFF; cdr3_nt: TGTGCCAGCAAACAGGGGCCCCAATCCTCCTACAATGAGCAGTTCTTC
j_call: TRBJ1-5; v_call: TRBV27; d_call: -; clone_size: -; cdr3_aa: CASSLSMSNQPQHF; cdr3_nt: TGTGCCAGCAGTTTATCGATGAGTAATCAGCCCCAGCATTTT
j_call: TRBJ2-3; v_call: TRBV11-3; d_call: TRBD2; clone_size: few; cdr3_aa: CASSFGGVTDTQYF; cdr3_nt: TGTGCCAGCAGCTTCGGGGGGGTGACAGATACGCAGTATTTT
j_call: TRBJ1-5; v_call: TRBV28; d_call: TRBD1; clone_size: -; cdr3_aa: CASSFRTGGKPQHF; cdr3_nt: TGTGCCAGCAGTTTTAGGACAGGGGGCAAGCCCCAGCATTTT
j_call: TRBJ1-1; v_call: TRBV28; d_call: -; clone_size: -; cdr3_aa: CASSSRVWDTEAFF; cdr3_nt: TGTGCCAGCAGTTCCAGGGTGTGGGACACTGAAGCTTTCTTT
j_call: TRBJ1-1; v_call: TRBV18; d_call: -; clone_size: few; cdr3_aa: CASSPREPKNTEAFF; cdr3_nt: TGTGCCAGCTCTCCCCGGGAGCCTAAGAACACTGAAGCTTTCTTT
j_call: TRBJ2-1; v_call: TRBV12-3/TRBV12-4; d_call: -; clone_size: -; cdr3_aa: CASSRSRNYEQFF; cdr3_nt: TGTGCCAGCAGCAGATCCAGGAATTATGAGCAGTTCTTC
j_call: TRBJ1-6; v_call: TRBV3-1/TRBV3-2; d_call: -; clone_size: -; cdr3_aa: CASSPYSIEPLHF; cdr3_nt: TGTGCCAGCAGCCCCTATAGTATTGAGCCCCTCCACTTT